The T cell receptor (beta chain) under discussion was sequenced for a study of blood T cell repertoires in COVID-19. Study in general: From the United States, Italy and Spain came samples of acute and convalescent COVID-19. T cells, B-cell-depleted T cells, or PBMCs provided the cDNA or gDNA that served as material.

Original data processing: By means of reference gene primer amplification, nucleated cell counts were estimated. Clones were sequenced by immunoSEQ multiplex PCR, and TCRdb holds only the in-frame ones, with some missing. V and J calls and clone size are given by that table; D and trimming were obtained from the DNA. Among approximately 15,000 clones listed, about 85% were seen once. V lost 8 bases and J lost 4, with 16 bases in between. Germline values: CDR1 SGDLS, CDR2 YYNGEE. The CDR3 has 14 amino acids. Sequencing was performed on peripheral blood. The genes are TRBV9 and TRBJ2-1; D possibly corresponds to TRBD2 (7 bases). The origin of this receptor is a man aged 50 to 60 with active COVID-19. The CDR3 here is CASTEGGLYNEQFF. The CDR3 nucleotides are TGTGCCAGTACCGAGGGGGGGCTATACAATGAGCAGTTCTTC.